The rows below give T cell receptor beta chains drawn from one sample of a study of blood T cell repertoires in COVID-19. The repertoire was sequenced with immunoSEQ multiplex PCR; TCRdb's copy has only in-frame clones and lacks some. The sample shows roughly 70,000 clones, about 88% of them seen only once. Sequencing used peripheral blood. The source of these receptors is a man aged 65 to 79 with acute or convalescent COVID-19. CDR3s include the opening cysteine and the closing phenylalanine or tryptophan. The D gene is left open where the match is weak. Not all rows give a size; the values are once, few, many and, for expanded clones, a class.

cdr3_nt | cdr3_aa | d_call | v_call | clone_size | j_call
TGTGCCAGCAGCTTGCGGGGGGGTAACACCGGGGAGCTGTTTTTT | CASSLRGGNTGELFF | TRBD2 | TRBV5-4 | - | TRBJ2-2
TGCGCCAGCAGCTTGGCGGGGGGTCGCACAGATACGCAGTATTTT | CASSLAGGRTDTQYF | TRBD2 | TRBV5-1 | - | TRBJ2-3
TGTGCCAGCAGCTTGATACAGGGGGAAGGTCAGCCCCAGCATTTT | CASSLIQGEGQPQHF | TRBD1 | TRBV5-5 | - | TRBJ1-5
TGCAGCGTTGCTGGGGGGGACGTCTACAATGAGCAGTTCTTC | CSVAGGDVYNEQFF | TRBD2 | TRBV29-1 | - | TRBJ2-1
TGTGCCAGCAGTTTCACGACGGGAGCCTACAATGAGCAGTTCTTC | CASSFTTGAYNEQFF | - | TRBV13 | - | TRBJ2-1
TGTGCCAGCAGCTTAGACCAGGGGTGGAACACTGAAGCTTTCTTT | CASSLDQGWNTEAFF | - | TRBV7-9 | - | TRBJ1-1
TGTGCCAGCAGAGCGGGGGTGAGGGAGCAGTTCTTC | CASRAGVREQFF | TRBD2 | TRBV28 | once | TRBJ2-1
TGTGCCAGCAGCCAGAATTCCGGGACTAGCGCCGGGGAGCTGTTTTTT | CASSQNSGTSAGELFF | TRBD2 | TRBV3-1/TRBV3-2 | - | TRBJ2-2
TGTGCCAGCAGCTTGCGTAGGGGCGAGGAAAAACTGTTTTTT | CASSLRRGEEKLFF | - | TRBV5-8 | - | TRBJ1-4
TGTGCCAGCTCACCATTGGGAACAGGCCAAGAGACCCAGTACTTC | CASSPLGTGQETQYF | - | TRBV18 | - | TRBJ2-5
TGCGCCAGCAGCCTTTTTGGGGCGGGGGTCTACAATGAGCAGTTCTTC | CASSLFGAGVYNEQFF | TRBD2 | TRBV4-1 | - | TRBJ2-1
TGTGCCAGCTCACCACTTATGGCAGGGATAGAGACCCAGTACTTC | CASSPLMAGIETQYF | - | TRBV18 | - | TRBJ2-5
TGCGCCAGCAGCTTGGCGCCAGGGGGCACAGAGCAGTTCTTC | CASSLAPGGTEQFF | TRBD1 | TRBV5-1 | - | TRBJ2-1
TGTGCCGGGGGACAGGGATCCACTGAAGCTTTCTTT | CAGGQGSTEAFF | TRBD1 | TRBV30 | once | TRBJ1-1
TGTGCCAGCAGCCGGGGGGACACGTTAGATACGCAGTATTTT | CASSRGDTLDTQYF | - | TRBV11-3 | - | TRBJ2-3
TGTGCCAGCAACGGATGGCGACAGGGCACAGATACGCAGTATTTT | CASNGWRQGTDTQYF | - | TRBV2 | - | TRBJ2-3
TGTGCCAGTTGGGAACCGGGATGGAACACCGGGGAGCTGTTTTTT | CASWEPGWNTGELFF | - | TRBV28 | - | TRBJ2-2
TGTGCCAGCAGAGGACAGGGGGCATACAATGAGCAGTTCTTC | CASRGQGAYNEQFF | TRBD1 | TRBV2 | - | TRBJ2-1
TGTGCCAGCAGCTTAATGTCTAGCGGTGGCACCGGGGAGCTGTTTTTT | CASSLMSSGGTGELFF | TRBD2 | TRBV7-2 | - | TRBJ2-2
TGTGCCAGCAGCTTGGGTTCAGGGAATAGAGGCCAAGAGACCCAGTACTTC | CASSLGSGNRGQETQYF | - | TRBV5-5 | - | TRBJ2-5
TGTGCCAGCTCACCACTGGCATATGATGGCTACACCTTC | CASSPLAYDGYTF | - | TRBV18 | once | TRBJ1-2
TGTGCCAGTAGTACCCGACAGGGGGCCGAGCGGTACTTC | CASSTRQGAERYF | TRBD1 | TRBV19 | - | TRBJ2-7
TGTGCCAGCAGCTTGACTAGCGGGGGGGCCTACAATGAGCAGTTCTTC | CASSLTSGGAYNEQFF | TRBD2 | TRBV7-8 | - | TRBJ2-1
TGCGCCAGCAGCTTGGCTGATAGCGGTCGGTTCGTCAATGAGCAGTTCTTC | CASSLADSGRFVNEQFF | - | TRBV5-1 | - | TRBJ2-1
TGCGCCAGCAGCATACAGGGCTACGAGCAGTACTTC | CASSIQGYEQYF | - | TRBV5-1 | - | TRBJ2-7
TGTGCCAGCAGCTTAGCGTTCAGGCAAGAGACCCAGTACTTC | CASSLAFRQETQYF | - | TRBV7-2 | - | TRBJ2-5
TGTGCCAGCAGCCCAGTAGGCGGGTCGAACACTGAAGCTTTCTTT | CASSPVGGSNTEAFF | - | TRBV9 | - | TRBJ1-1
TGTGCCAGCTCCGTTGGACTAGCGGGGGTCAACGAGCAGTACTTC | CASSVGLAGVNEQYF | TRBD2 | TRBV18 | - | TRBJ2-7
TGTGCCTGGAGTGCCGGGAGCAATCAGCCCCAGCATTTT | CAWSAGSNQPQHF | - | TRBV30 | - | TRBJ1-5